The present T cell receptor (beta chain) was sequenced within a study of blood T cell repertoires in COVID-19. Assay used: immunoSEQ multiplex PCR; TCRdb lists only in-frame clones, some missing. The table includes about 220,000 clones, approximately 80% detected once. The junction had 4 bases not matched to a gene; V was cut back by 4 bases and J by 8 bases. Germline loops: CDR1 LGHDT, CDR2 YNNKEL (reference sequence). The CDR3 runs to 12 residues. The V and J genes are TRBV3-1 (or the pseudogene TRBV3-2) and TRBJ1-1; 7 positions match TRBD1. The TCR comes from a man younger than 40 with active or convalescent COVID-19. The sample comprised peripheral blood. The CDR3 nucleotides read TGTGCCAGCAGCCGGGACAGAAGAGAAGCTTTCTTT. Protein: CASSRDRREAFF.